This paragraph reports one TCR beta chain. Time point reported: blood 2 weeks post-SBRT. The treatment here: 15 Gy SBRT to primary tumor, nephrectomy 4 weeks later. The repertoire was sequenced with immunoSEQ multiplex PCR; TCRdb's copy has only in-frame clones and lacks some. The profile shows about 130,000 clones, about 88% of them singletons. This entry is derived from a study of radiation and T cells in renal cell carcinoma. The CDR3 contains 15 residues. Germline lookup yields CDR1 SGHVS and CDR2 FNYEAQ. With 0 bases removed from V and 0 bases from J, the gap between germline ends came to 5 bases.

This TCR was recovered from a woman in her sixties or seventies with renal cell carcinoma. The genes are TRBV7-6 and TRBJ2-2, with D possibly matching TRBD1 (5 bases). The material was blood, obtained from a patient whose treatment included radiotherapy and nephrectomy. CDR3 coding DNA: TGTGCCAGCAGCTTAGCGGGGCCGAACACCGGGGAGCTGTTTTTT. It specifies CASSLAGPNTGELFF.